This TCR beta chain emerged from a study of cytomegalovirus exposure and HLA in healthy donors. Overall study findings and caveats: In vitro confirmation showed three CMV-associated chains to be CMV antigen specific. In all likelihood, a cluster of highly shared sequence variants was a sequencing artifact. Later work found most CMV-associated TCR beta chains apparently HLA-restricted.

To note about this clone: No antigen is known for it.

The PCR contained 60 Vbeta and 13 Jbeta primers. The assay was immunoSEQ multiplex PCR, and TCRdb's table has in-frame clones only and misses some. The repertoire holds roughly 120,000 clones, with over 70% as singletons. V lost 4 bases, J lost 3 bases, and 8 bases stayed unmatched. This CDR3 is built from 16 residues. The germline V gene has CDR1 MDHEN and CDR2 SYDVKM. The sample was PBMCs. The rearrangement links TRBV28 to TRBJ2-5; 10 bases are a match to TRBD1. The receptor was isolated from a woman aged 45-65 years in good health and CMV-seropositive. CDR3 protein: CASSSWGQGKEETQYF. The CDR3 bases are TGTGCCAGCAGTTCCTGGGGACAGGGGAAAGAAGAGACCCAGTACTTC. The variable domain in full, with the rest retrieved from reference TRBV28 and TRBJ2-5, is DVKVTQSSRYLVKRTGEKVFLECVQDMDHENMFWYRQDPGLGLRLIYFSYDVKMKEKGDIPEGYSVSREKKERFSLILESASTNQTSMYLCASSSWGQGKEETQYFGPGTRLLVL.